This T cell receptor (beta chain) is from a study of early stage breast cancer tumors (dated by TCRdb to about 2017). With regard to the full study: Of the approximately 16 invasive breast tumors, more than 9 were found to be estrogen receptor-positive, progesterone receptor-positive and HER2-negative. Of the roughly twelve ER+/PR+/HER2- tumors, eight were classified as invasive ductal carcinomas and four as invasive lobular carcinomas. On average, each sample had roughly 9.7-fold read coverage. The samples as a whole yielded 2 million to 3 million detected templates, corresponding to 850,000 to 1,400,000 unique clonotypes. Here is what the overall study found, with its caveats: The small cohort size prevented analysis by tumor subtype. Compared with adjacent normal breast tissue, tumors had higher clonality and 2 to 3-fold greater T cell density. Repertoires from blood and normal breast were more alike than repertoires from blood and tumor, and in about 90% of the 16 patients, comparing each tissue with blood separated tumor from normal. Bulk genomic DNA sequencing of unsorted cells missed chain pairing and functional markers such as CD4, CD8 and FOXP3. Enriched TCRB sequences shared across patients were mostly commonly generated sequences, unlikely to play an important role in the tumor microenvironment.

In the case of this clone: The antigen this receptor binds is unknown. Base qualities are not recorded, but no much larger clone differs from it by a single base.

The study profiled bulk TCR beta-chain repertoires in matched peripheral blood, tumor and adjacent normal breast tissue taken from approximately 15 patients with early-stage breast cancer. Before surgery, about 4.5-11 mL of whole blood was collected into EDTA tubes and then processed within 2 hours. Ficoll-Paque centrifugation in SepMate-50 tubes was used to isolate peripheral blood mononuclear cells. PBMCs were cryopreserved in about 90% FBS with approximately 10% DMSO in aliquots of roughly 1.8 to 4 million cells and stored in liquid nitrogen. Genomic DNA was extracted with the Qiagen AllPrep DNA/RNA Mini kit. The CDR3 numbers 12 residues from cysteine through phenylalanine. Only the CDR3 part of the read is kept: 36 bases, read in frame from the first base. Sequences GTSNPN (CDR1) and SVGIG (CDR2) are obtained from the germline V gene (reference sequence). Trimming removed 1 base from V and 10 bases from J; the gene matches leave 4 bases unexplained.

Every sample was amplified as two independent genomic DNA replicates, using approximately 0.5 ug for blood and about 1.5 ug for tumor or normal breast. TCRB sequencing of genomic DNA was carried out with the ImmunoSeq Intro kit according to the manufacturer's instructions. Multiplex PCR ran 25 to 35 cycles with proprietary primers and spike-in control sequences for absolute quantification. Single-end 150-bp reads were used to sequence an 87-bp fragment spanning the CDR3 plus the flanking V and J genes. Each lane of an Illumina MiSeq running version 3.0 chemistry carried seven multiplexed samples, with two replicates apiece. Per the source publication's procedure: Raw data were processed with the vendor's proprietary pipeline, and both replicates were merged into a single result per sample. A clonotype was defined as productive rearrangements that share the same V-gene family, CDR3 amino acid sequence and J-gene segment. To compute clonality, the normalized Shannon entropy (Pielou evenness) of TCRB abundances was subtracted from 1. To estimate T cell density, the total number of templates was divided by the input cell count, which was inferred from how much DNA went in. Total repertoire diversity and clonality were estimated with Recon using default parameters. Clonotypes with over 0.1% abundance in tumor and at least 32-fold higher abundance in tumor than in normal breast were defined as tumor-enriched. Drawn from immuneACCESS, this table holds only the in-frame rearrangements with V and J called that TCRdb kept. Clones are partly lost; checked studies trace under half to an unresolved V gene and leave the rest unexplained. That table furnishes V, J and clone size, whereas the DNA furnished D and trimming. For this sample there are 45,000 to 60,000 clones; under 95% appear just once. Together, the top ten hold approximately 5% of the sample.

Sequenced material: blood. Recombination connected TRBV30 to TRBJ2-1, and 7 junction bases match TRBD2. This receptor was obtained from a person aged 65 to 85 with breast cancer. The nucleotides are TGTGCCTGGAGTGCCCGGGGGGTCGAGCAGTTCTTC. Its translation is CAWSARGVEQFF.